This T cell receptor beta chain comes out of a study of cytomegalovirus exposure and HLA in healthy donors. Study information: A subsequent analysis stated that the 100 to 150 validation repertoires were run on the same platform as the approximately 700 first-cohort repertoires.

A note on this clone: Its target is unknown.

Overall study results and limits: Roughly 170 TCR beta chains were listed as cytomegalovirus-associated. High specificity and sensitivity for cytomegalovirus status were reported for the classifier.

The table came from immunoSEQ multiplex PCR; TCRdb's copy has only in-frame clones and leaves some out. The sample has around 190,000 clones, around nine tenths seen once. The CDR3 is 19 residues long. The ends lost 3 bases at V and 7 bases at J; junction bases unmatched: 21. Germline assignment: CDR1 SGHAT and CDR2 FQNNGV. The sequence derives from a man in his thirties or forties in good health and CMV-seropositive. The rearrangement links TRBV11-2 to TRBJ2-7, with TRBD1 matching over 10 bases. Specimen: PBMCs. The CDR3 nucleotides are TGTGCCAGCAGCTTTGTCCCCATTTCCGGGACAGGGGATATGCGGGAGCAGTACTTC. This sequence encodes CASSFVPISGTGDMREQYF.